A single sample is the source of the 2 T cell receptor beta chains below, sequenced in a study of blood T cell repertoires in COVID-19. TCRdb's table, derived via immunoSEQ multiplex PCR, lists solely in-frame clones and lacks some. The data contain 180,000 or so clones, roughly 88% of them singletons. Sequenced input: peripheral blood. These receptors were obtained from a woman of 80 years or more with acute or convalescent COVID-19.

The count of this clone is one. The chain has TRBV9 and TRBJ2-5; 7 bases line up with TRBD1. Germline CDR1 reads SGDLS; CDR2 reads YYNGEE. J was trimmed by 2 bases and V by 4 bases; bases with no gene match: 14. The CDR3 consists of 17 residues. The CDR3 sequence is CASSPREGAGAQETQYF. As DNA, the CDR3 is TGTGCCAGCAGCCCCCGAGAGGGGGCAGGGGCGCAAGAGACCCAGTACTTC.

The chain uses TRBV15 and TRBJ2-5, with D unresolved. The germline V gene encodes CDR1 LNHNV and CDR2 YYDKDF (reference sequence). This CDR3 region has 16 residues. V was clipped by 0 bases and J by 7 bases, with 18 bases between them. As DNA, the CDR3 is TGTGCCACCAGCAGAGACCGGAGTCTAGTTCCGGGGACCCAGTACTTC. The encoded protein is CATSRDRSLVPGTQYF.